The 23 T cell receptor beta chains listed next were all sequenced from one sample in a study of identical twins. A single record per CDR3 protein comes from TCRdb applying MiXCR to the 5' RACE reads. The sample shows hundreds of thousands of distinct CDR3 sequences, around an eighth of them seen only once. These records were also assigned to another study, of yellow fever vaccine responses in identical twins.

Sequencing was done on a sample of PBMCs. These receptors were obtained from a woman aged 18-29 years in good health.

V is TRBV20-1 and J is TRBJ1-5, with a weak D call TRBD1 (5 bases). V shed 0 bases and J shed 1 base, with 13 bases lying between them. CDR3 length equals 16 residues. Germline V CDR1 and CDR2: DFQATT, SNEGSKA (reference sequence). The CDR3 reads CSARERDSLSNQPQHF. CDR3 in DNA: TGCAGTGCTAGAGAAAGGGACTCTCTAAGCAATCAGCCCCAGCATTTT.

The sample holds many counts of this clonotype. V gene TRBV12-3 or TRBV12-4 combines with J gene TRBJ2-7; D call uncertain. V was trimmed by 5 bases and J by 3 bases, leaving 11 bases between them. This CDR3 comprises 13 residues. As DNA, the CDR3 is TGTGCCAGCAGTCCCAGGAGATACTACGAGCAGTACTTC. Translating it yields CASSPRRYYEQYF.

This chain connects TRBV5-1 to TRBJ2-1, with D possibly matching TRBD2 (6 bases). Germline lookup yields CDR1 SGHRS and CDR2 YFSETQ. V lost 4 bases to trimming and J lost 8 bases, with 19 bases between them. The CDR3 runs to 15 residues. The CDR3 nucleotides are TGCGCCAGCAGCACCGGGACTGGCCCCTCCCATGAGCAGTTCTTC. Its translation: CASSTGTGPSHEQFF.

This clonotype was counted ten times or more. For the CDR3, the DNA is TGCGCCAGCAGCTTGTTTCACCGACAGGAGGCCTTGGGGGAGCTGTTTTTT. It is translated as CASSLFHRQEALGELFF. The genes are TRBV5-1 and TRBJ2-2, with D possibly being TRBD1 (6 bases). CDR3 size: 17 residues. Germline V gene data show CDR1 as SGHRS and CDR2 as YFSETQ. Deletions cut 1 base from V and 8 bases from J, with 21 bases between.

V usage is TRBV20-1 and J usage is TRBJ2-1, with D perhaps matching TRBD1 (5 bases). CDR3 length: 15 residues. V dropped 4 bases and J dropped 4 bases, with 17 bases sitting between them. Germline CDR1 is DFQATT and CDR2 is SNEGSKA (reference sequence). The CDR3 here is CSATDSRNTYNEQFF. Here the CDR3 DNA reads TGCAGTGCTACCGACAGCCGAAATACGTACAATGAGCAGTTCTTC.

J is TRBJ2-3 and V is TRBV19; tentatively, D is TRBD1 or TRBD2 (5 bases each). Trimming took off 5 bases at V and 4 bases at J, with 19 bases between the two ends. The CDR3 has 16 residues. Per germline, CDR1 LNHDA and CDR2 SQIVND (reference sequence). The CDR3 sequence: CASSSRDRGNPDTQYF. CDR3 DNA: TGTGCCAGTAGTTCCCGCGACAGAGGGAATCCAGATACGCAGTATTTT.

The chain couples TRBV7-2 to TRBJ1-5; TRBD1 agrees at 9 bases. The CDR3 length is 16 residues. Germline V gene lookup returns CDR1 SGHTA and CDR2 FQGNSA. With V trimmed by 3 bases and J by 7 bases, 10 bases remained unmatched. The CDR3 here is CASSLDRGNWGQPQHF. The CDR3 region has the DNA TGTGCCAGCAGCTTGGACAGGGGAAATTGGGGACAGCCCCAGCATTTT. Filled out from reference TRBV7-2 and TRBJ1-5, the complete variable domain reads GAGVSQSPSNKVTEKGKDVELRCDPISGHTALYWYRQSLGQGLEFLIYFQGNSAPDKSGLPSDRFSAERTGGSVSTLTIQRTQQEDSAVYLCASSLDRGNWGQPQHFGDGTRLSIL.

This clonotype was counted between two and nine times. The chain carries TRBV7-9 and TRBJ1-1, with 9 positions matching TRBD1. V lost 5 bases, J lost 8 bases, and 12 bases stayed unmatched. The CDR3 contains 15 residues. Looked up from germline, CDR1 is SEHNR and CDR2 is FQNEAQ (reference sequence). DNA for the CDR3: TGTGCCAGCAGCAAAGGACAGGGGCCATCGAGGGAAGCTTTCTTT. Translated: CASSKGQGPSREAFF.

This clonotype turned up a few times. The chain's CDR3 is CASSPRTVYMEQFF. The CDR3 nucleotides read TGTGCCAGCAGCCCCCGGACCGTATACATGGAGCAGTTCTTC. This rearrangement joins TRBV11-2 to TRBJ2-1; unclear D gene. Trimming left V 5 bases short and J 10 bases short, with 18 bases between. Looked up from germline, CDR1 is SGHAT and CDR2 is FQNNGV. The CDR3 spans 14 residues.

The chain is built from TRBV4-1 and TRBJ1-5, with D possibly matching TRBD1 (6 bases). The germline V gene has CDR1 MGHRA and CDR2 YSYEKL. V lost 1 base, J lost 0 bases, and 10 bases lay in between. The CDR3 length is 16 residues. The CDR3 region is CASSQAGTRSNQPQHF. The CDR3 DNA reads TGCGCCAGCAGCCAAGCCGGGACACGTAGCAATCAGCCCCAGCATTTT.

This chain connects TRBV20-1 to TRBJ1-1, with TRBD1 matching 7 bases. Trimming cost V 0 bases and J 5 bases; bases outside gene matches: 9. Germline-derived CDR1 and CDR2 are DFQATT and SNEGSKA (reference sequence). This CDR3 is built from 15 residues. As DNA, the CDR3 is TGCAGTGCTAGAGAAACTTTTGGGACAGATACTGAAGCTTTCTTT. Its protein is CSARETFGTDTEAFF.

The rearrangement links TRBV3-1 to TRBJ2-1, with 9 bases aligning to TRBD1. Germline V gene sequence: CDR1 LGHDT, CDR2 YNNKEL (reference sequence). J was trimmed by 7 bases and V by 3 bases; bases with no gene match: 4. The CDR3 runs 14 residues. The CDR3 spells CASSHGQGRNEQFF. CDR3 bases: TGTGCCAGCAGCCACGGACAGGGGAGAAATGAGCAGTTCTTC.

In its sample, this clonotype was seen a few times. The chain carries TRBV7-8 and TRBJ2-7; weak D call: TRBD1 (6 bases). This CDR3 region has 16 residues. CDR1 SGHVS and CDR2 FQNEAQ come from the germline V gene. V lost 5 bases and J 1 base, leaving 18 bases between the germline ends. The CDR3 is CASSPPGTYRSYEQYF. Written as DNA, the CDR3 is TGTGCCAGCAGCCCCCCGGGGACATACCGTTCCTACGAGCAGTACTTC.

This chain uses TRBV15 with TRBJ1-4; D might be TRBD1 (6 bases). The CDR3 is 15 amino acids. V was cut by 4 bases and J by 3 bases, with 12 bases left in between. CDR1 is LNHNV, CDR2 YYDKDF, per germline (reference sequence). The CDR3 region has the DNA TGTGCCACCAGCACTCAACAGGGATCTAATGAAAAACTGTTTTTT. Protein sequence: CATSTQQGSNEKLFF.

This clonotype was seen a handful of times. The chain couples TRBV20-1 to TRBJ2-5; a weak D match, TRBD2 (6 bases). Germline V CDR1 and CDR2: DFQATT, SNEGSKA (reference sequence). This CDR3 region has 15 residues. Trimming left V 0 bases short and J 4 bases short, with 15 bases between. The DNA for the CDR3 is TGCAGTGCTAGAGATGGCGGGAACGGGCTAGAGACCCAGTACTTC. Encoded protein: CSARDGGNGLETQYF.

This clonotype showed up just a few times. The V and J genes are TRBV5-1 and TRBJ2-7, with D maybe TRBD1 (5 bases). The CDR3 loop spans 12 amino acids. Germline lookup yields CDR1 SGHRS and CDR2 YFSETQ. V shed 3 bases and J shed 6 bases, with 10 bases lying between them. The CDR3 is CASSSDTFEQYF. The CDR3 nucleotides read TGCGCCAGCAGCTCGGACACCTTCGAGCAGTACTTC.

The chain joins TRBV20-1 to TRBJ2-7; 12 bases agree with TRBD2. In germline, CDR1 is DFQATT, CDR2 SNEGSKA (reference sequence). V shed 0 bases and J 5 bases; nucleotides not matched to a gene: 2. The CDR3 is made up of 14 amino acids. The CDR3 DNA is TGCAGTGCTAGAGACAGGACTAGCGGGAACGAGCAGTACTTC. Its translation is CSARDRTSGNEQYF.

This chain links TRBV6-2 or TRBV6-3 with TRBJ2-7, with D possibly TRBD1 on 5 matching bases. The length of the CDR3 is 11 residues. Trimming stripped 6 bases from V and 4 bases from J, with 7 bases between. The germline V gene has CDR1 MNHEY and CDR2 SVGEGT. The CDR3 spells CASRTAYEQYF. The CDR3 bases are TGTGCCAGCAGGACAGCGTACGAGCAGTACTTC.

This clonotype has a count of ten or more. The rearrangement uses TRBV12-3 or TRBV12-4 and TRBJ2-7; 9 nucleotides align to TRBD1. The CDR3 has 13 residues. V was pared by 3 bases and J by 7 bases, with 4 bases of the junction left unmatched. For the CDR3, the DNA is TGTGCCAGCAGTTTTGGGACAGGGAGTGAGCAGTACGTC. Its protein is CASSFGTGSEQYV.

This clonotype was seen repeatedly, ten times or more. The chain employs TRBV12-3 or TRBV12-4 and TRBJ1-3; perhaps TRBD1 as D (5 bases). V was pared by 6 bases and J by 3 bases, with 12 bases between. There are 14 residues in the CDR3. The CDR3 coding sequence is TGTGCCAGCAGACCCGGGACCAGTGGAAACACCATATATTTT. Translation gives CASRPGTSGNTIYF.

This clonotype was seen a few times. The rearrangement joins TRBV5-1 to TRBJ2-6; 8 nucleotides agree with TRBD1. Germline values: CDR1 SGHRS, CDR2 YFSETQ. This CDR3 is 20 amino acids long. J gave up 0 bases and V 4 bases, and 15 bases lay outside the gene matches. DNA of the CDR3: TGCGCCAGCAGCCTCCTATTGACAGGGGCCCAGAGCTCTGGGGCCAACGTCCTGACTTTC. This gives the protein CASSLLLTGAQSSGANVLTF.

The chain uses TRBV4-1 and TRBJ2-7; perhaps TRBD1 as D (6 bases). The V and J ends lost 6 bases and 1 base respectively, with 16 bases between them. CDR3 size: 15 residues. Germline CDR1 and CDR2: MGHRA and YSYEKL. As DNA, the CDR3 is TGCGCCAGCAGTCTTAACAGGGATCCGTCCTACGAGCAGTACTTC. Its translation is CASSLNRDPSYEQYF.

There are a few counts of this clonotype. This rearrangement joins TRBV6-2 or TRBV6-3 to TRBJ2-7; either TRBD1 or TRBD2 may fit D (5 bases each). There are 15 residues in the CDR3. Per the germline V gene, CDR1 is MNHEY and CDR2 is SVGEGT. V lost 2 bases, J lost 2 bases, and 13 bases lay in between. The DNA for the CDR3 is TGTGCCAGCAGTTACGCGCTCGGGGCGGCCTACGAGCAGTACGTC. Residues: CASSYALGAAYEQYV.